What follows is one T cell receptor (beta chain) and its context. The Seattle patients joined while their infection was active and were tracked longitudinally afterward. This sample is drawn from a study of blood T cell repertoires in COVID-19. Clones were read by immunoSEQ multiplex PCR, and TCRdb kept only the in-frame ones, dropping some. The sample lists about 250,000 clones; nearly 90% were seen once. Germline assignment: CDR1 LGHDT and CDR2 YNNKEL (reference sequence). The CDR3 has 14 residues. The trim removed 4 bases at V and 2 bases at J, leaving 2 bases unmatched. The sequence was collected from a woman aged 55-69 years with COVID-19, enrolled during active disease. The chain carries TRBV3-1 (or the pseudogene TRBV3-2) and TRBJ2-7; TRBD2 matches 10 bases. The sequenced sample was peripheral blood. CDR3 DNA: TGTGCCAGCAGCCTTGGGACTAGCGCCTACGAGCAGTACTTC. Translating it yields CASSLGTSAYEQYF.